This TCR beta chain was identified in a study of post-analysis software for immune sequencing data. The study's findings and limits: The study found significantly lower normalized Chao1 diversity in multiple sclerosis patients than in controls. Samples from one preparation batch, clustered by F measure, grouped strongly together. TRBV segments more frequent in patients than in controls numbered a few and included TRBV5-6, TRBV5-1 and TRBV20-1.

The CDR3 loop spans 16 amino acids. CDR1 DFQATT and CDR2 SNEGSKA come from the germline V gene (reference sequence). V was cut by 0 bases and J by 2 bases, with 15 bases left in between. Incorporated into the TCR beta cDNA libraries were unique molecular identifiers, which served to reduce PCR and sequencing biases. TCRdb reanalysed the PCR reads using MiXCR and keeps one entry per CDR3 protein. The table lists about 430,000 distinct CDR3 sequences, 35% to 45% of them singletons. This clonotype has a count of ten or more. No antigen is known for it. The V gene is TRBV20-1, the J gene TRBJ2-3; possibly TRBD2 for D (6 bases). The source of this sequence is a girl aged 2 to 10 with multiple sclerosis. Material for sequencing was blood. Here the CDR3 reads CSARDEWRGTTDTQYF. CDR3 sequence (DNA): TGCAGTGCTAGAGATGAATGGCGGGGAACCACAGATACGCAGTATTTT.